What follows are 6 T cell receptor beta chains derived from one specimen sequenced in a study of blood T cells in healthy people across ages (dated by TCRdb to between 2014 and 2017). Receptors were amplified or captured by 5' RACE. Sequencing relied on an Illumina HiSeq 2500. A second PCR of 7 to 11 cycles was run with a J-beta primer mix and a sample-barcoded 5' primer. TCRdb's own reprocessing of the public reads used fastp at Q25 and MiXCR and kept productive beta chains. Here each entry gathers all rows of one CDR3 protein and keeps the most common genes and DNA. The sample data list around 1,600,000 distinct CDR3 sequences, and 35% to 45% of these were observed just once. The biggest ten clones account for around 4% of the sample. Sequenced material: blood. The receptors here all came from a young woman in good health.

The CDR3: CASTLGGWEQPQHF. The CDR3, as DNA: TGTGCCAGCACCTTGGGAGGGTGGGAGCAGCCCCAGCATTTT. The chain combines TRBV12-3 or TRBV12-4 with TRBJ1-5; no reliable D call. V was pared by 7 bases and J by 7 bases, with 17 bases between. The CDR3 length is 14 residues.

V and J are TRBV7-8 and TRBJ1-4, with D possibly matching TRBD1 (5 bases). The ends were cut back, 5 bases at V and 5 bases at J, with 21 bases in the middle. The length of the CDR3 is 17 residues. The germline CDR1 and CDR2 sequences are SGHVS and FQNEAQ. The CDR3 reads CASSADPEVGGNEKLFF. The CDR3 DNA follows: TGTGCCAGCAGCGCAGACCCGGAGGTCGGGGGGAATGAAAAACTGTTTTTT. Based on the CDR3 plus reference TRBV7-8 and TRBJ1-4, the full variable domain is GAGVSQSPRYKVAKRGQDVALRCDPISGHVSLFWYQQALGQGPEFLTYFQNEAQLDKSGLPSDRFFAERPEGSVSTLKIQRTQQEDSAVYLCASSADPEVGGNEKLFFGSGTQLSVL.

The rearrangement links TRBV27 to TRBJ1-2; 8 nucleotides agree with TRBD1. The J segment lost 8 bases and the V segment lost 10 bases, leaving 9 bases of the junction unmatched. Per the germline V gene, CDR1 is MNHEY and CDR2 is SMNVEV (reference sequence). The CDR3 contains 12 residues. The CDR3 here is CATGQGGRGYTF. The CDR3 DNA reads as TGTGCCACTGGACAGGGAGGAAGGGGCTACACCTTC.

This chain uses TRBV5-5 with TRBJ1-2, with 8 bases aligning to TRBD1. J lost 8 bases, V lost 2 bases, and 8 bases had no gene match. The germline CDR1 and CDR2 sequences are SGHKS and YYEKEE (reference sequence). The CDR3 has 14 residues. As DNA, the CDR3 is TGTGCCAGCAGCTTCGACCAGGGGGCCGGGGGCTACACCTTC. Its protein is CASSFDQGAGGYTF.

In its sample, this clonotype was seen a few times. V and J are TRBV12-3 or TRBV12-4 and TRBJ2-7, with 8 positions matching TRBD2. Trimming took 3 bases from V and 2 from J; bases not matched to a gene: 15. The CDR3 contains 18 residues. The CDR3 nucleotides are TGTGCCAGCAGTTTTGGACGGGAGGGCACCTTGTTTCCCTACGAGCAGTACTTC. Amino acids: CASSFGREGTLFPYEQYF.

This clonotype has ten or more counts. The chain combines TRBV7-2 with TRBJ2-3; 8 bases are shared with TRBD2. V was pared by 0 bases and J by 4 bases, with 6 bases of the junction left unmatched. This CDR3 is 16 amino acids long. Germline lookup yields CDR1 SGHTA and CDR2 FQGNSA. CDR3 in DNA: TGTGCCAGCAGCTTAGCCCTCCAAGCGGGGGCAGATACGCAGTATTTT. This encodes CASSLALQAGADTQYF.